What follows describes a single TCR beta chain. The antigen remains unidentified. In TCRdb, the reads were re-called with MiXCR into one record per CDR3 protein. The data show hundreds of thousands of distinct CDR3 sequences, about 33% seen once. This sample was taken from a study of T cell repertoires in cytomegalovirus infection. Study outcomes and limitations: CMV-specific TCR beta clonotypes restricted by HLA-C were the ones dominating the ex vivo response.

CDR3 length equals 17 residues. The junction had 11 bases not matched to a gene; V was cut back by 7 bases and J by 0 bases. The germline V gene encodes CDR1 MDHEN and CDR2 SYDVKM. The sequence was obtained from a human donor in good health (CMV status not recorded). Some clones in this sample may be carry-over from other donors' samples. The chain joins TRBV28 to TRBJ2-4, with 8 bases that match TRBD2. Source: cultured PBMCs, taken from culture after CMV antigen stimulation. Here the CDR3 DNA reads TGTGCCAGCAATAAAGGGCTAGCGGGCCTAGCCAAAAACATTCAGTACTTC. This gives the protein CASNKGLAGLAKNIQYF.